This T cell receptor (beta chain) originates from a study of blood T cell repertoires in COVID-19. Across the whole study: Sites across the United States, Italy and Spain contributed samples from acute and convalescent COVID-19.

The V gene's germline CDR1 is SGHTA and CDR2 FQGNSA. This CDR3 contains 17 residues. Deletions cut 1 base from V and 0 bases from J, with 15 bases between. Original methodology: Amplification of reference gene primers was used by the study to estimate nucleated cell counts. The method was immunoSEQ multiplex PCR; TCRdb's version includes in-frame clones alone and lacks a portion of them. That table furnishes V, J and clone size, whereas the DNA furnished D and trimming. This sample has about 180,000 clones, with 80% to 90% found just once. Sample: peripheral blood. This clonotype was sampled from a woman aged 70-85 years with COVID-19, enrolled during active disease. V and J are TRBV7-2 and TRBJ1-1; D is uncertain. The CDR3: CASSLETYLPLNTEAFF. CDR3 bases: TGTGCCAGCAGCTTAGAAACATATCTCCCTCTGAACACTGAAGCTTTCTTT.